The clone carrying this T cell receptor beta chain was seen a single time. The sample belongs to a study of OX40 agonist ivuxolimab in advanced cancers. Study as a whole: Patients in dose escalation had liver, melanoma, kidney or head and neck cancers. Partial responses were achieved by three patients, of whom one had hepatocellular carcinoma and two had cutaneous melanoma.

Generated by immunoSEQ multiplex PCR, the TCRdb table keeps only in-frame clones and is missing some. The data show more than 65,000 clones, approximately 85% seen once. This CDR3 is built from 14 residues. Per the germline V gene, CDR1 is SNHLY and CDR2 is FYNNEI. V was shortened by 4 bases and J by 4 bases, with 13 bases between the two germline ends. This clonotype originated in an adult with an advanced solid tumor such as melanoma, head and neck, liver or kidney cancer. The V gene is TRBV2, the J gene TRBJ1-1; possibly TRBD1 for D (5 bases). Material: CD4+ or CD8+ T cells sorted from blood, obtained in a trial of the OX40 agonist ivuxolimab. The CDR3 protein is CASSVQQGGTEAFF. The DNA for the CDR3 is TGTGCCAGCAGTGTTCAGCAGGGCGGCACTGAAGCTTTCTTT.